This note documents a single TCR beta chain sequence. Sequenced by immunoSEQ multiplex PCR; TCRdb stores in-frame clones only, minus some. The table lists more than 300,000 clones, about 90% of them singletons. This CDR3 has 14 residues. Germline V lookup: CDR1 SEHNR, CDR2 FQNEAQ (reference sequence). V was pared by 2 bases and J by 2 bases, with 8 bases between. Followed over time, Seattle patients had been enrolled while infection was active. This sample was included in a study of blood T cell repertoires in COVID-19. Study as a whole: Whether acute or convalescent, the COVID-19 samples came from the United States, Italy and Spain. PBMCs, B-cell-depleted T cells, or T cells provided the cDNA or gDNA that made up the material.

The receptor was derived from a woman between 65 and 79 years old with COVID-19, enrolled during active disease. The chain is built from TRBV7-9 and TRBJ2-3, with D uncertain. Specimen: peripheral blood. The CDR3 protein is CASSLRGDTDTQYF. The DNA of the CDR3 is TGTGCCAGCAGCTTAAGAGGAGACACAGATACGCAGTATTTT.